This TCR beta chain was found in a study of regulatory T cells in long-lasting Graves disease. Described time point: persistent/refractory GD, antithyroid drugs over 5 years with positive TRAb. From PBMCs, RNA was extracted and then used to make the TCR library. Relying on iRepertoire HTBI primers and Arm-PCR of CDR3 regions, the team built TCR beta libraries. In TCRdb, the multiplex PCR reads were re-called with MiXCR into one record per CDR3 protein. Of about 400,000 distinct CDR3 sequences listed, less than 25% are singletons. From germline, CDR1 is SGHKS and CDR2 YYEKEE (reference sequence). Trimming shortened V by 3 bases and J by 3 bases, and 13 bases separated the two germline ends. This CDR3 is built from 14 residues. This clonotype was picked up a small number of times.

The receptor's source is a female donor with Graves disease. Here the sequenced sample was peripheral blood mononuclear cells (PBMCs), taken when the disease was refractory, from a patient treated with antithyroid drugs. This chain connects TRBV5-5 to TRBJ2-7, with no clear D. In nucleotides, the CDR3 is TGTGCCAGCAGCTCTATTAATTCGGTCTACGAGCAGTACTTC. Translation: CASSSINSVYEQYF.